This T cell receptor (beta chain) is from a study of cytomegalovirus exposure and HLA in healthy donors. Use of 60 Vbeta and 13 Jbeta primers characterized the PCR. The protocol was immunoSEQ multiplex PCR, while the TCRdb copy is restricted to in-frame clones and leaves out a portion. Of under 150,000 clones in the sample, roughly 84% are singletons; the top ten hold 2% to 2.5%. Looked up from germline, CDR1 is ENHRY and CDR2 is SYGVKD. Trimming took 8 bases from V and 5 from J; bases not matched to a gene: 7. The CDR3 has 13 residues. Sample: PBMCs. The chain couples TRBV10-3 to TRBJ2-5; 8 bases line up with TRBD2. The receptor's source is a boy between 2 and 10 years old in good health and CMV-seronegative. CDR3 sequence: CAISKRERETQYF. In DNA, the CDR3 is TGTGCCATCTCCAAGCGGGAGAGGGAGACCCAGTACTTC.